The 30 T cell receptor beta chains below come from one sample, sequenced in a study of response to subunit inactivated influenza vaccine. TCRdb analysed the RT-PCR reads with MiXCR anew, one entry per CDR3 protein. Among 160,000 or so distinct CDR3 sequences listed, about a tenth were seen once. Sequencing used non-naive T cells sorted from PBMCs, obtained more than 35 days after vaccination. The receptors come from a middle-aged man who received an inactivated influenza vaccine.

This chain joins TRBV3-1 and TRBJ2-2; D not certain. The germline V gene has CDR1 LGHDT and CDR2 YNNKEL (reference sequence). The V and J ends lost 4 bases and 5 bases respectively, with 8 bases between them. This CDR3 comprises 13 residues. The CDR3 here is CASSRPWTGELFF. Here the CDR3 DNA reads TGTGCCAGCAGCCGTCCGTGGACCGGGGAGCTGTTTTTT.

The table lists this clonotype with a few counts. The chain recombines TRBV6-2 or TRBV6-3 with TRBJ2-7; D may be TRBD1 (6 bases). Germline V gene sequence: CDR1 MNHEY, CDR2 SVGEGT. Deletions cut 2 bases from V and 1 base from J, with 12 bases between. This CDR3 region has 15 residues. The CDR3 region has the DNA TGTGCCAGCAGTTACGGACAGCGTAGGTCCTACGAGCAGTACTTC. The encoded protein is CASSYGQRRSYEQYF.

This clonotype occurred a few times. The V gene is TRBV27, the J gene TRBJ2-1, with TRBD1 matching 10 bases. CDR3 length equals 16 residues. Trimming cost V 3 bases and J 5 bases; bases outside gene matches: 7. CDR1 and CDR2 from the germline V gene are MNHEY and SMNVEV (reference sequence). The CDR3 loop reads CASSFGPGQGHNEQFF. The CDR3 DNA reads as TGTGCCAGCAGTTTTGGACCGGGACAGGGGCACAATGAGCAGTTCTTC.

The chain joins TRBV2 to TRBJ1-5; no reliable D call. The germline V gene has CDR1 SNHLY and CDR2 FYNNEI. V lost 5 bases and J 7 bases, leaving 12 bases between the germline ends. This CDR3 is built from 13 residues. CDR3 in DNA: TGTGCCAGCAGTCGGTATGTAGGACAGCCCCAGCATTTT. It yields the protein CASSRYVGQPQHF.

The chain uses TRBV10-3 and TRBJ2-5; 8 bases match TRBD1. Germline CDR1 and CDR2: ENHRY and SYGVKD. Trimming took 8 bases from V and 4 from J; bases not matched to a gene: 3. This CDR3 has 12 amino acids. The CDR3, as DNA: TGTGCCATCGGTACAGGGGGAGAGACCCAGTACTTC. This encodes CAIGTGGETQYF.

This clonotype has only a few counts. CDR3 coding DNA: TGTGCCAGCAGTTTATCGGCCGGGACTGGAAACACCATATATTTT. This codes for CASSLSAGTGNTIYF. V usage is TRBV27 and J usage is TRBJ1-3; D unresolved. Germline values: CDR1 MNHEY, CDR2 SMNVEV (reference sequence). The CDR3 length is 15 residues. The ends were cut back, 0 bases at V and 2 bases at J, with 8 bases in the middle.

This clonotype was counted between two and nine times. The chain has TRBV28 and TRBJ1-4; 8 bases are a match to TRBD1. After removal of 1 base from V and 4 bases from J, the junction contained 8 bases not matched to a gene. This CDR3 spans 17 amino acids. CDR1 and CDR2 from the germline V gene are MDHEN and SYDVKM. The CDR3 region has the DNA TGTGCCAGCAGTTTATCGGGCAGGGGGCTTGGTAATGAAAAACTGTTTTTT. Translation: CASSLSGRGLGNEKLFF.

In its sample, this clonotype was seen a few times. The chain employs TRBV21-1 and TRBJ2-2; TRBD2, the table's D call, lacks a check against the DNA. TRBV21-1 is a known pseudogene. The CDR3 spans 20 residues. Here the CDR3 DNA reads TGTGCCAGCAGCAAAGGGGCCGAACTAGCGGGAGACTACTACACCGGGGAGCTGTTTTTT. Amino acid sequence: CASSKGAELAGDYYTGELFF.

This clonotype has just a few counts. The chain couples TRBV5-1 to TRBJ2-5, with TRBD2 identical over 7 bases. The V gene end was trimmed by 2 bases and the J gene end by 2 bases; junction bases not matched to a gene: 6. CDR3 size: 15 residues. Germline V CDR1 and CDR2: SGHRS, YFSETQ. CDR3 in amino acids: CASSLGRGEQETQYF. In DNA form, the CDR3 reads TGCGCCAGCAGCTTAGGTCGGGGGGAACAAGAGACCCAGTACTTC.

This clonotype has ten or more counts. The chain joins TRBV12-3 or TRBV12-4 to TRBJ1-1, with D uncertain. The CDR3 runs 11 residues. Trimming took off 6 bases at V and 1 base at J, with 3 bases between the two ends. The CDR3 DNA reads TGTGCCAGCAGCCGGAACACTGAAGCTTTCTTT. Amino acid sequence: CASSRNTEAFF.

V gene TRBV6-2 or TRBV6-3 combines with J gene TRBJ2-5; 8 bases align to TRBD1. This CDR3 contains 14 residues. V shed 10 bases, J shed 5 bases, and the junction held 12 bases outside the gene matches. The germline V gene has CDR1 MNHEY and CDR2 SVGEGT. The CDR3, as DNA: TGTGCCATCGGGGACAGGAGAGTTGAGGAGACCCAGTACTTC. Its protein is CAIGDRRVEETQYF.

This clonotype came up a few times. This chain uses TRBV4-3 with TRBJ1-6, with TRBD1 identical over 7 bases. V gave up 4 bases and J gave up 4 bases; unmatched junction bases: 4. CDR3 length: 15 amino acids. Germline loops: CDR1 LGHNA, CDR2 YSLEER. The CDR3 nucleotides are TGCGCCAGCAGCCTTCGGACAGGTTATAATTCACCCCTCCACTTT. Residues: CASSLRTGYNSPLHF.

The gene calls are TRBV12-3 or TRBV12-4 and TRBJ2-7; D is ambiguous. V was shortened by 2 bases and J by 2 bases, with 16 bases between the two germline ends. The CDR3 loop spans 16 amino acids. The CDR3 bases are TGTGCCAGCAGTTTATCTGCTAGGTTGATAGCCTACGAGCAGTACTTC. This translates into CASSLSARLIAYEQYF.

This clonotype was detected once. This chain links TRBV10-3 with TRBJ1-3, with D tentatively TRBD1 (6 bases). Germline loops: CDR1 ENHRY, CDR2 SYGVKD. V was clipped by 8 bases and J by 0 bases, with 14 bases between them. The CDR3 extends over 15 amino acids. This CDR3 is CAIGGAALSGNTIYF. CDR3 coding DNA: TGTGCCATCGGGGGGGCGGCCCTCTCTGGAAACACCATATATTTT.

This clonotype was detected many times. The genes are TRBV12-3 or TRBV12-4 and TRBJ1-1, with unresolved D. The CDR3 loop spans 12 amino acids. With 6 bases removed from V and 4 bases from J, the gap between germline ends came to 9 bases. This CDR3 reads CASSLSSTEAFF. Here the CDR3 DNA reads TGTGCCAGCAGCCTCAGTTCCACTGAAGCTTTCTTT.

The sample holds many counts of this clonotype. The CDR3 DNA is TGTGCCAGCAGCCAAGAAGTAGGACAGGCTAATCAGCCCCAGCATTTT. Translation gives CASSQEVGQANQPQHF. The rearrangement links TRBV4-2 to TRBJ1-5, with 7 nucleotides matching TRBD1. The CDR3 sequence is 16 residues long. Germline CDR1 reads LGHNA; CDR2 reads YNFKEQ. Trimming at V came to 0 bases and at J to 4 bases, leaving 6 bases not matched to a gene.

This clonotype has a handful of counts. The rearrangement links TRBV10-3 to TRBJ2-7, with D possibly TRBD1 on 5 matching bases. V dropped 7 bases and J dropped 2 bases, with 18 bases sitting between them. Per the germline V gene, CDR1 is ENHRY and CDR2 is SYGVKD. This CDR3 is built from 15 residues. The CDR3: CAITPDQGDPYEQYF. The CDR3 coding sequence is TGTGCCATCACCCCTGACCAGGGTGACCCCTACGAGCAGTACTTC.

The CDR3 nucleotides are TGTGCCATCAGTGACCAGGGCGGGTACGAGCAGTACTTC. Protein: CAISDQGGYEQYF. The J gene is TRBJ2-7, the V gene TRBV10-3, with D tentatively TRBD1 or TRBD2 (5 bases each). Germline CDR1 reads ENHRY; CDR2 reads SYGVKD. The CDR3 consists of 13 residues. V was cut by 3 bases and J by 4 bases, with 10 bases left in between.

This clonotype was observed at least ten times. The genes are TRBV12-3 or TRBV12-4 and TRBJ2-3; no clear D. This CDR3 contains 17 residues. Trimming stripped 0 bases from V and 3 bases from J, with 16 bases between. CDR3 DNA: TGTGCCAGCAGTTTAGCTCCTCAAAAGGGTGGAACAGATACGCAGTATTTT. Protein sequence: CASSLAPQKGGTDTQYF.

This clonotype was counted at least ten times. J is TRBJ2-7 and V is TRBV7-2; 8 bases line up with TRBD2. This CDR3 region has 15 residues. The junction had 8 bases not matched to a gene; V was cut back by 2 bases and J by 5 bases. Germline V gene data show CDR1 as SGHTA and CDR2 as FQGNSA. The chain's CDR3 is CASSLYGRAGNEQYF. In DNA, the CDR3 is TGTGCCAGCAGCTTATACGGGAGGGCCGGTAACGAGCAGTACTTC.

The sample holds a few counts of this clonotype. The chain employs TRBV15 and TRBJ2-7; D unresolved. The CDR3 has 14 amino acids. Trimming took 0 bases from V and 3 from J, leaving 9 bases between them. Germline-derived CDR1 and CDR2 are LNHNV and YYDKDF (reference sequence). CDR3 protein: CATSRDLVGYEQYF. As DNA, the CDR3 is TGTGCCACCAGCAGAGATCTTGTCGGCTACGAGCAGTACTTC. Full variable domain (outside the CDR3, taken from reference TRBV15 and TRBJ2-7): DAMVIQNPRYQVTQFGKPVTLSCSQTLNHNVMYWYQQKSSQAPKLLFHYYDKDFNNEADTPDNFQSRRPNTSFCFLDIRSPGLGDTAMYLCATSRDLVGYEQYFGPGTRLTVT.

This clonotype was counted ten times or more. The V gene is TRBV9, the J gene TRBJ2-2; a possible D gene is TRBD1 (5 bases). Germline lookup yields CDR1 SGDLS and CDR2 YYNGEE. V was pared by 3 bases and J by 4 bases, with 22 bases between. The CDR3 covers 18 residues. The CDR3 here is CASSGGRQSYFSTGELFF. For the CDR3, the DNA is TGTGCCAGCAGCGGGGGTCGACAGAGTTATTTCTCCACCGGGGAGCTGTTTTTT.

This clonotype occurred many times. This rearrangement joins TRBV6-1 to TRBJ2-5, with 10 bases aligning to TRBD1. Germline assignment: CDR1 MNHNS and CDR2 SASEGT. The ends lost 6 bases at V and 3 bases at J; junction bases unmatched: 13. The CDR3 covers 17 residues. Here the CDR3 reads CASRAGTGVHKKETQYF. The DNA of the CDR3 is TGTGCCAGCAGGGCCGGGACAGGGGTCCACAAGAAAGAGACCCAGTACTTC.

This clonotype was counted many times. The V and J genes are TRBV29-1 and TRBJ2-3; TRBD2 is a possible D gene (6 bases). CDR1 and CDR2 (germline): SQVTM, ANQGSEA. Trimming stripped 4 bases from V and 7 bases from J, with 12 bases between. The CDR3 has 12 residues. The CDR3 sequence is CSVGTGGYTQYF. For the CDR3, the DNA is TGCAGCGTTGGAACAGGAGGGTATACGCAGTATTTT.

The V and J genes are TRBV20-1 and TRBJ2-2, with D tentatively TRBD1 or TRBD2 (5 bases each). CDR3 length: 13 amino acids. In germline, CDR1 is DFQATT, CDR2 SNEGSKA (reference sequence). The V end lost 4 bases, the J end lost 4 bases, and 10 bases lay between the germline ends. The CDR3 region has the DNA TGCAGTGCTACGGGGCTTCCCACCGGGGAGCTGTTTTTT. The encoded protein is CSATGLPTGELFF.

This clonotype was seen a handful of times. This chain links TRBV6-2 or TRBV6-3 with TRBJ2-5; a weak D match, TRBD1 (6 bases). Trimming took 6 bases from V and 4 from J, leaving 9 bases between them. This CDR3 has 12 amino acids. Germline CDR1 reads MNHEY; CDR2 reads SVGEGT. In nucleotides, the CDR3 is TGTGCCAGCAGAACAGGGTTAGAGACCCAGTACTTC. Translating it yields CASRTGLETQYF.

This clonotype came up many times. The rearrangement joins TRBV3-1 to TRBJ2-5; 7 bases are shared with TRBD2. Losses at the gene ends were 1 base for V and 1 base for J; bases not matched to a gene: 3. Germline V gene sequence: CDR1 LGHDT, CDR2 YNNKEL (reference sequence). The CDR3 sequence is 15 residues long. For the CDR3, the DNA is TGTGCCAGCAGCCAAGCTAGCGGATTCCAAGAGACCCAGTACTTC. Protein: CASSQASGFQETQYF.

The gene calls are TRBV10-3 and TRBJ1-2; D not resolved. Germline CDR1 reads ENHRY; CDR2 reads SYGVKD. The CDR3 spans 15 residues. Trimming cost V 0 bases and J 6 bases, with 14 bases left between them. DNA for the CDR3: TGTGCCATCAGTGAGTCGATCCGCACATATGATGGCTACACCTTC. Amino acids: CAISESIRTYDGYTF.

The chain is built from TRBV28 and TRBJ1-3; D remains ambiguous. The germline gives CDR1 MDHEN, CDR2 SYDVKM. The CDR3 length is 11 residues. The V end lost 2 bases, the J end lost 7 bases, and 3 bases lay between the germline ends. The CDR3 here is CASSLENTIYF. For the CDR3, the DNA is TGTGCCAGCAGTTTAGAGAACACCATATATTTT.

This clonotype has just a few counts. The chain joins TRBV2 to TRBJ1-6, with TRBD1 matching over 9 bases. V trimming: 5 bases; J trimming: 10 bases; junction bases outside the gene matches: 6. The CDR3 sequence is 14 residues long. Germline assignment: CDR1 SNHLY and CDR2 FYNNEI. CDR3 bases: TGTGCCAGCAGTTCGGGACAGGGTTTCTCACCCCTCCACTTT. This translates into CASSSGQGFSPLHF. Based on the CDR3 plus reference TRBV2 and TRBJ1-6, the full variable domain is EPEVTQTPSHQVTQMGQEVILRCVPISNHLYFYWYRQILGQKVEFLVSFYNNEISEKSEIFDDQFSVERPDGSNFTLKIRSTKLEDSAMYFCASSSGQGFSPLHFGNGTRLTVT.